One sample yielded the 32 T cell receptor beta chains listed below, sequenced in a study of chemoradiotherapy in HPV16-positive cancers. Profiling relied on immunoSEQ multiplex PCR, and the TCRdb table lists in-frame clones only, not all of them. Here the sample spans approximately 35,000 clones, roughly 75% being singletons. The sequencing here drew on blood, taken from a patient who underwent chemoradiotherapy. These receptors all stem from a human donor with HPV-associated anogenital cancer.

This clone was counted only a few times. The chain uses TRBV6-1 and TRBJ1-6; TRBD1 matches at 7 bases. V lost 4 bases to trimming and J lost 4 bases; unmatched junction nucleotides: 7. Germline V gives CDR1 MNHNS, CDR2 SASEGT. CDR3 length: 16 residues. CDR3 in amino acids: CASSGTGQEYNSPLHF. CDR3 DNA sequence: TGTGCCAGCAGTGGTACCGGACAGGAGTATAATTCACCCCTCCACTTT.

This clone was recorded once. V and J are TRBV14 and TRBJ1-4; TRBD1 aligns across 7 bases. The CDR3 totals 13 residues. V lost 5 bases to trimming and J lost 8 bases; unmatched junction nucleotides: 5. CDR1 is SGHDN and CDR2 is FVKESK in the germline V gene. The CDR3 bases are TGTGCCAGCAGCGTGTACAGGGGCGAAAAACTGTTTTTT. It codes for CASSVYRGEKLFF.

This chain joins TRBV5-1 and TRBJ2-3; TRBD1 agrees at 9 bases. The CDR3 extends over 16 amino acids. Per the germline V gene, CDR1 is SGHRS and CDR2 is YFSETQ. V gave up 2 bases and J gave up 4 bases; unmatched junction bases: 8. The CDR3 protein is CASSLQTGGSSDTQYF. The CDR3 DNA reads TGCGCCAGCAGCTTACAGACAGGGGGTTCGTCAGATACGCAGTATTTT.

V and J are TRBV11-2 and TRBJ1-1, with TRBD1 as a possible D gene (5 bases). Trimming removed 8 bases from V and 1 base from J, with 11 bases in between. Germline CDR1 and CDR2: SGHAT and FQNNGV. The CDR3 consists of 13 residues. The DNA for the CDR3 is TGTGCCAGCGGCTGGGGGAAGAACACTGAAGCTTTCTTT. Translation gives CASGWGKNTEAFF.

J is TRBJ2-1 and V is TRBV9, with 8 bases aligning to TRBD1. V gave up 0 bases and J gave up 7 bases; unmatched junction bases: 9. CDR1 is SGDLS, CDR2 YYNGEE, per germline. The CDR3 runs to 16 residues. The DNA of the CDR3 is TGTGCCAGCAGCGTAGAACCGGACAGGGTGGGTAATGAGCAGTTCTTC. This sequence encodes CASSVEPDRVGNEQFF.

CDR3 coding DNA: TGTGCCAGCAGAGACAGGACTAATGAAAAACTGTTTTTT. This encodes CASRDRTNEKLFF. The rearrangement links TRBV7-9 to TRBJ1-4; the D gene is possibly TRBD1 (6 bases). Trimming left V 6 bases short and J 2 bases short, with 7 bases between. Germline CDR1 and CDR2: SEHNR and FQNEAQ (reference sequence). This CDR3 has 13 amino acids. The full variable domain, completed using reference TRBV7-9 and TRBJ1-4, is DTGVSQNPRHKITKRGQNVTFRCDPISEHNRLYWYRQTLGQGPEFLTYFQNEAQLEKSRLLSDRFSAERPKGSFSTLEIQRTEQGDSAMYLCASRDRTNEKLFFGSGTQLSVL.

The chain is built from TRBV10-1 and TRBJ2-7; TRBD1 agrees at 8 bases. The J segment lost 5 bases and the V segment lost 3 bases, leaving 6 bases of the junction unmatched. This CDR3 has 14 residues. The germline gives CDR1 WNHNN, CDR2 SYGVQD (reference sequence). CDR3 region: CASSERTGIHEQYF. CDR3 DNA: TGCGCCAGCAGTGAAAGGACAGGGATCCACGAGCAGTACTTC.

The rearrangement links TRBV15 to TRBJ2-7; D might be TRBD1 (6 bases). The CDR3 is 16 amino acids. Germline V gives CDR1 LNHNV, CDR2 YYDKDF (reference sequence). Trimming removed 1 base from V and 6 bases from J, with 19 bases in between. The CDR3 coding sequence is TGTGCCACCAGCAGAGGAGGCGACAGGTGGGCGAGCGAGCAGTACTTC. The encoded protein is CATSRGGDRWASEQYF.

The table lists this clone with a few counts. The V call is TRBV19, the J call TRBJ2-1; TRBD1 might be the D (6 bases). Trimming left V 10 bases short and J 3 bases short, with 13 bases between. The CDR3 sequence is 13 residues long. CDR1 and CDR2 (germline): LNHDA, SQIVND (reference sequence). As DNA, the CDR3 is TGTGCCACCGGACAGATCCTCTACAATGAGCAGTTCTTC. Protein sequence: CATGQILYNEQFF.

This sequence joins TRBV6-5 and TRBJ1-2, with 7 bases matching TRBD1. V lost 5 bases and J lost 7; bases outside the gene matches: 7. There are 13 residues in the CDR3. Germline V gives CDR1 MNHEY, CDR2 SVGAGI. CDR3 region: CASSTDREGGYTF. DNA for the CDR3: TGTGCCAGCAGTACCGACAGGGAAGGTGGCTACACCTTC.

The rearrangement uses TRBV7-6 and TRBJ2-7; a possible D gene is TRBD1 (5 bases). The germline V gene has CDR1 SGHVS and CDR2 FNYEAQ. V was pared by 5 bases and J by 3 bases, with 11 bases between. The CDR3 is made up of 13 amino acids. CDR3 sequence: CASSPRTFYEQYF. The CDR3 bases are TGTGCCAGCAGCCCAAGGACATTCTACGAGCAGTACTTC. Combining the CDR3 with reference TRBV7-6 and TRBJ2-7 gives the whole variable domain GAGVSQSPRYKVTKRGQDVALRCDPISGHVSLYWYRQALGQGPEFLTYFNYEAQQDKSGLPNDRFSAERPEGSISTLTIQRTEQRDSAMYRCASSPRTFYEQYFGPGTRLTVT.

The rearrangement joins TRBV6-1 to TRBJ2-7; D possibly corresponds to TRBD2 (5 bases). There are 14 residues in the CDR3. The germline V gene encodes CDR1 MNHNS and CDR2 SASEGT. V was shortened by 7 bases and J by 0 bases, with 13 bases between the two germline ends. The CDR3 bases are TGTGCCAGCATTCCGTGGGGAGACTCCTACGAGCAGTACTTC. This encodes CASIPWGDSYEQYF.

The chain uses TRBV4-3 and TRBJ2-7; D is unresolved. The CDR3 covers 15 residues. CDR1 is LGHNA and CDR2 is YSLEER in the germline V gene. The ends were cut back, 0 bases at V and 0 bases at J, with 9 bases in the middle. CDR3 amino acids: CASSQDYPPSYEQYF. In nucleotides, the CDR3 is TGCGCCAGCAGCCAAGATTACCCCCCCTCCTACGAGCAGTACTTC.

The chain joins TRBV5-1 to TRBJ1-1; perhaps TRBD1 as D (5 bases). There are 15 residues in the CDR3. Trimming shortened V by 0 bases and J by 1 base, and 10 bases separated the two germline ends. Germline V gene lookup returns CDR1 SGHRS and CDR2 YFSETQ. CDR3 amino acids: CASSLGGAGNTEAFF. The CDR3 region has the DNA TGCGCCAGCAGCTTGGGAGGGGCGGGGAACACTGAAGCTTTCTTT.

CDR3 coding DNA: TGCGCCAGCAGTCCCCAGACTAGCGACCGCGAGCAGTTCTTC. It translates to CASSPQTSDREQFF. The chain uses TRBV4-1 and TRBJ2-1; 8 bases match TRBD2. V was clipped by 6 bases and J by 10 bases; unmatched bases: 11. The CDR3 length is 14 residues. Germline CDR1 MGHRA, CDR2 YSYEKL.

The CDR3 loop reads CASSFSRDNEQFF. The CDR3, as DNA: TGTGCCAGCAGCTTTTCTAGAGACAATGAGCAGTTCTTC. The V and J genes are TRBV7-9 and TRBJ2-1; D call uncertain. In germline, CDR1 is SEHNR, CDR2 FQNEAQ (reference sequence). Trimming took 3 bases from V and 5 from J, leaving 8 bases between them. The CDR3 covers 13 residues.

V is TRBV9 and J is TRBJ2-2; TRBD1 matches 8 bases. Unmatched junction bases numbered 4, after V lost 0 bases and J lost 6 bases. The CDR3 is made up of 15 amino acids. Germline V gives CDR1 SGDLS, CDR2 YYNGEE. The CDR3 loop reads CASSVGGQGAGELFF. In DNA form, the CDR3 reads TGTGCCAGCAGCGTAGGAGGACAGGGTGCCGGGGAGCTGTTTTTT.

The chain combines TRBV19 with TRBJ2-1, with D hard to call. The germline CDR1 and CDR2 sequences are LNHDA and SQIVND (reference sequence). This CDR3 has 14 amino acids. V lost 0 bases, J lost 6 bases, and 9 bases lay in between. The CDR3 loop is CASSIDELVNEQFF. The CDR3 DNA reads TGTGCCAGTAGTATAGATGAATTGGTCAATGAGCAGTTCTTC.

CDR3 nucleotide sequence: TGTGCCAGCTCACTGACCGGGACGGGAATCACTGAAGCTTTCTTT. Amino acid sequence: CASSLTGTGITEAFF. This chain links TRBV18 with TRBJ1-1; possibly TRBD1 for D (5 bases). Germline V gene data show CDR1 as KGHSH and CDR2 as LQKENI. This CDR3 has 15 amino acids. V was trimmed by 4 bases and J by 4 bases, leaving 16 bases between them.

A few counts support this clone. The J gene is TRBJ2-7, the V gene TRBV27; TRBD2 might be the D (6 bases). The CDR3 length is 15 residues. Germline CDR1 reads MNHEY; CDR2 reads SMNVEV (reference sequence). V dropped 5 bases and J dropped 5 bases, with 19 bases sitting between them. The CDR3 DNA follows: TGTGCCAGCAGTCCCTGGGGGGACGGAGGCGACGAGCAGTACTTC. It codes for CASSPWGDGGDEQYF.

The V call is TRBV5-1, the J call TRBJ2-1; TRBD2 aligns across 7 bases. Germline V CDR1 and CDR2: SGHRS, YFSETQ. Trimming removed 1 base from V and 4 bases from J; junction bases left unmatched: 11. This CDR3 spans 17 amino acids. The CDR3 region is CASSLLSRGVGYNEQFF. The CDR3 DNA sequence: TGCGCCAGCAGCTTGCTGAGCCGGGGGGTTGGGTACAATGAGCAGTTCTTC.

This chain links TRBV11-2 with TRBJ2-2, with 11 bases identical to TRBD1. CDR3 size: 16 residues. CDR1 and CDR2 (germline): SGHAT, FQNNGV. V shed 0 bases, J shed 6 bases, and the junction held 3 bases outside the gene matches. This chain's CDR3 is CASSLEGTGGAGELFF. The CDR3 coding sequence is TGTGCCAGCAGCTTAGAGGGGACAGGGGGTGCCGGGGAGCTGTTTTTT. Full variable domain (missing parts from reference TRBV11-2 and TRBJ2-2): EAGVAQSPRYKIIEKRQSVAFWCNPISGHATLYWYQQILGQGPKLLIQFQNNGVVDDSQLPKDRFSAERLKGVDSTLKIQPAKLEDSAVYLCASSLEGTGGAGELFFGEGSRLTVL.

This clone was detected only a few times. The chain links TRBV29-1 to TRBJ1-3; 7 bases map to TRBD1. Unmatched junction bases numbered 9, after V lost 6 bases and J lost 7 bases. The CDR3 consists of 13 residues. The germline gives CDR1 SQVTM, CDR2 ANQGSEA. CDR3 DNA sequence: TGCAGCGTAGACGTGACAGGGTCCAACACCATATATTTT. Protein sequence: CSVDVTGSNTIYF.

The chain carries TRBV7-9 and TRBJ1-2, with 9 bases that match TRBD1. Per the germline V gene, CDR1 is SEHNR and CDR2 is FQNEAQ (reference sequence). V lost 6 bases, J lost 4 bases, and 9 bases stayed unmatched. The CDR3 runs to 15 residues. DNA for the CDR3: TGTGCCAGCAGACCAACAGGGGGCACTGGCTATGGCTACACCTTC. Residues: CASRPTGGTGYGYTF. Looking up the rest from reference TRBV7-9 and TRBJ1-2 gives the full variable domain: DTGVSQNPRHKITKRGQNVTFRCDPISEHNRLYWYRQTLGQGPEFLTYFQNEAQLEKSRLLSDRFSAERPKGSFSTLEIQRTEQGDSAMYLCASRPTGGTGYGYTFGSGTRLTVV.

This clone was counted once. The chain recombines TRBV18 with TRBJ2-7; no definite D call. CDR3 length: 14 amino acids. The germline V gene encodes CDR1 KGHSH and CDR2 LQKENI. Deletions cut 2 bases from V and 3 bases from J, with 11 bases between. CDR3 loop: CASSPEVSYYEQYF. The CDR3, as DNA: TGTGCCAGCTCACCAGAGGTCAGTTACTACGAGCAGTACTTC. The variable domain in full, completed from reference TRBV18 and TRBJ2-7, reads NAGVMQNPRHLVRRRGQEARLRCSPMKGHSHVYWYRQLPEEGLKFMVYLQKENIIDESGMPKERFSAEFPKEGPSILRIQQVVRGDSAAYFCASSPEVSYYEQYFGPGTRLTVT.

This clone appeared a single time. The rearrangement links TRBV5-4 to TRBJ1-2, with a tentative D call TRBD1 (6 bases). The V end was cut by 5 bases, the J end by 4 bases, with 12 bases between. Germline lookup yields CDR1 SGHNT and CDR2 YYREEE (reference sequence). The CDR3 extends over 13 amino acids. CDR3 sequence (DNA): TGTGCCAGCAGGATAGGACAGTCCTATGGCTACACCTTC. Translating it yields CASRIGQSYGYTF.

Only a few counts were recorded for this clone. J is TRBJ1-1 and V is TRBV27, with 7 bases lining up with TRBD1. Germline V gene sequence: CDR1 MNHEY, CDR2 SMNVEV (reference sequence). V gave up 5 bases and J gave up 3 bases; unmatched junction bases: 9. The CDR3 contains 15 residues. The CDR3 loop is CASSREGAKYTEAFF. The DNA of the CDR3 is TGTGCCAGCAGTCGAGAGGGGGCGAAGTACACTGAAGCTTTCTTT.

The V call is TRBV5-1, the J call TRBJ2-2; possibly TRBD1 or TRBD2 for D (5 bases each). Germline assignment: CDR1 SGHRS and CDR2 YFSETQ. The CDR3 extends over 13 amino acids. Trimming took off 2 bases at V and 4 bases at J, with 6 bases between the two ends. The CDR3 nucleotides read TGCGCCAGCAGCTTCGGGACCACCGGGGAGCTGTTTTTT. This translates into CASSFGTTGELFF. Based on the CDR3 plus reference TRBV5-1 and TRBJ2-2, the full variable domain is KAGVTQTPRYLIKTRGQQVTLSCSPISGHRSVSWYQQTPGQGLQFLFEYFSETQRNKGNFPGRFSGRQFSNSRSEMNVSTLELGDSALYLCASSFGTTGELFFGEGSRLTVL.

This chain joins TRBV5-5 and TRBJ2-2, with D perhaps assigned TRBD1 or TRBD2 (5 bases each). The V gene's germline CDR1 is SGHKS and CDR2 YYEKEE (reference sequence). This CDR3 has 16 residues. V was cut by 1 base and J by 5 bases, with 15 bases left in between. The CDR3: CASSLSRDHRTGELFF. DNA of the CDR3: TGTGCCAGCAGCTTGAGCAGGGACCATAGGACCGGGGAGCTGTTTTTT.

There are a few counts of this clone. This rearrangement joins TRBV21-1 to TRBJ1-5. TRBV21-1 is a listed pseudogene. The CDR3 is 13 amino acids. The DNA for the CDR3 is TGTGCCAGCAGCAAAGAGCAGAGACAGCCCCAGCATTTT. Its protein is CASSKEQRQPQHF.

The chain carries TRBV5-1 and TRBJ2-5, with D possibly being TRBD2 (5 bases). The J call may not be correct, given that the DNA end is closer to TRBJ2-7. Germline-derived CDR1 and CDR2 are SGHRS and YFSETQ. This CDR3 is 14 amino acids long. The CDR3 loop reads CASSLAASPSEQYF. In DNA, the CDR3 is TGCGCCAGCAGCTTGGCTGCTAGCCCTAGCGAGCAGTACTTC.

The J gene is TRBJ2-7, the V gene TRBV7-9; D unclear. The germline V and J ends were trimmed by 4 bases and 4 bases, with 11 bases remaining between them. The length of the CDR3 is 13 residues. Germline CDR1 and CDR2: SEHNR and FQNEAQ (reference sequence). Here the CDR3 DNA reads TGTGCCAGCAGCTCTATTAGCTTTTACGAGCAGTACTTC. This translates into CASSSISFYEQYF.